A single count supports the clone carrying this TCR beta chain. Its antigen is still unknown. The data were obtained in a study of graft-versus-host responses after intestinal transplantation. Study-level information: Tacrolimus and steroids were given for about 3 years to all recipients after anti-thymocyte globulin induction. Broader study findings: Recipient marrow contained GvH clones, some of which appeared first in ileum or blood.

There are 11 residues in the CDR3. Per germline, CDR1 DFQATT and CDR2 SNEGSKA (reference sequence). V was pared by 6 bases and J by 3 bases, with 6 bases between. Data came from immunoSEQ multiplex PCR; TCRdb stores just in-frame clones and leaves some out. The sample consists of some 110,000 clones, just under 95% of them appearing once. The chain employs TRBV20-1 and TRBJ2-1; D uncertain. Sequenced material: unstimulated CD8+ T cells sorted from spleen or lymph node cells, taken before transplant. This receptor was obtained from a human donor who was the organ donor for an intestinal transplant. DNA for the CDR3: TGCAGTGCCCTGGACTACAATGAGCAGTTCTTC. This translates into CSALDYNEQFF.